Sequencing of this T cell receptor beta chain was carried out in a study of T cells in tumors and immune-related adverse events. Some clones are missing from TCRdb's copy, which holds only in-frame ones; the method was immunoSEQ multiplex PCR. The sample shows 6,500 to 8,500 clones, 85% to 95% of them seen only once. The germline CDR1 and CDR2 sequences are LNHDA and SQIVND (reference sequence). Deletions cut 3 bases from V and 10 bases from J, with 21 bases between. The CDR3 is 16 amino acids. Sample: lymph node tissue, taken from a patient treated with anti-PD-1 therapy. The chain recombines TRBV19 with TRBJ1-4; D unclear. This receptor was identified in a female donor with metastatic renal cell carcinoma. CDR3 region: CASSIWPADGRGKLFF. The CDR3 coding sequence is TGTGCCAGTAGTATCTGGCCTGCTGATGGACGTGGAAAACTGTTTTTT.